The count of the clone carrying this TCR beta chain is one. This specimen comes from a study of Graves' ophthalmopathy and Graves' hyperthyroidism. RNA transcripts were the template, and TCR beta CDR3 regions were amplified from them. The library came from an HTBI-primed first-round RT-PCR and a second-round multiplex PCR. Each CDR3 protein is one row after TCRdb ran MiXCR on the multiplex PCR reads. The sample includes 500,000 to 700,000 distinct CDR3 sequences, less than 40% of them seen just once. The hyperthyroidism patients had a new diagnosis of under 2 months' duration and were aged 18 to 65. The CDR3 loop spans 18 amino acids. The J segment lost 10 bases and the V segment lost 6 bases, leaving 21 bases of the junction unmatched.

Sequences were obtained from peripheral blood or thyroid tissue (not recorded which). This TCR was recovered from an adult man with Graves' hyperthyroidism. This chain connects TRBV12-3 or TRBV12-4 to TRBJ2-3, with 11 positions matching TRBD2. The CDR3 here is CASSIAVGLAAQVRSQYF. The CDR3 nucleotides are TGTGCCAGCAGCATAGCGGTGGGACTAGCGGCCCAGGTTCGGTCGCAGTATTTT.